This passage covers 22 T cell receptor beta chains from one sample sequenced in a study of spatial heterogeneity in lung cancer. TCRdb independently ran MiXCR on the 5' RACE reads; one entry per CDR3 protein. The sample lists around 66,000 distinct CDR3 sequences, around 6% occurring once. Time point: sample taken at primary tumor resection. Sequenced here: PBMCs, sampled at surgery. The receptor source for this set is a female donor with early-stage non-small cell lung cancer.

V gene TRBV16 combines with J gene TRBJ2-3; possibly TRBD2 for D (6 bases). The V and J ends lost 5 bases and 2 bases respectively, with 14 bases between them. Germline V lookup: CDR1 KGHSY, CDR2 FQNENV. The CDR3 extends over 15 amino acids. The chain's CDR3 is CASSELARNTDTQYF. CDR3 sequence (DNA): TGTGCCAGCAGCGAGCTAGCGAGGAACACAGATACGCAGTATTTT. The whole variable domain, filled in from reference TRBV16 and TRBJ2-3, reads GEEVAQTPKHLVRGEGQKAKLYCAPIKGHSYVFWYQQVLKNEFKFLISFQNENVFDETGMPKERFSAKCLPNSPCSLEIQATKLEDSAVYFCASSELARNTDTQYFGPGTRLTVL.

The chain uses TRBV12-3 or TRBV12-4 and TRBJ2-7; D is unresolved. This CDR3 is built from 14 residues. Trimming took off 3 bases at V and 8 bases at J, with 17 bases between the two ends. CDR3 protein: CASSFPPGVAQQYF. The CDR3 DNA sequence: TGTGCCAGCAGTTTCCCCCCGGGTGTGGCCCAGCAGTACTTC.

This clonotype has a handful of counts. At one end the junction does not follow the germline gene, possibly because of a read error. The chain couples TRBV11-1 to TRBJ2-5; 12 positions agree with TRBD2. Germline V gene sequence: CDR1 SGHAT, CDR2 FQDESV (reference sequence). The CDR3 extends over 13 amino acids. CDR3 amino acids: CAISTSGGLFQDF. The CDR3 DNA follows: TGTGCCATCTCGACTAGCGGGGGCCTTTTTCAGGACTTC.

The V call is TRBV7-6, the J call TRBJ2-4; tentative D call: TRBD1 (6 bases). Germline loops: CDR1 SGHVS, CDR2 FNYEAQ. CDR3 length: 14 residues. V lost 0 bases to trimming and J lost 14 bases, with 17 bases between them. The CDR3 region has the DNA TGTGCCAGCAGCTTAGCCTTGGGGGCCGCAGCTGAGTACTTC. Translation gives CASSLALGAAAEYF.

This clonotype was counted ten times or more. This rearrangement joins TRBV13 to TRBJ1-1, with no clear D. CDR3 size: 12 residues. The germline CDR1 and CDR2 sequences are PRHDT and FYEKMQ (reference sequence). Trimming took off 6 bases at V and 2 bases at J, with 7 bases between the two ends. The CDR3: CASRRANTEAFF. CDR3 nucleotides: TGTGCCAGCAGGCGAGCCAACACTGAAGCTTTCTTT.

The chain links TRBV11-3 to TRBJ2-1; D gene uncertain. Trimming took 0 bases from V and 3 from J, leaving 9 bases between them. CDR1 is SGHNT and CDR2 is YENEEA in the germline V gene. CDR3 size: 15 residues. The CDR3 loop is CASSLDPDVYNEQFF. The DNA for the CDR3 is TGTGCCAGCAGCTTAGATCCGGACGTCTACAATGAGCAGTTCTTC. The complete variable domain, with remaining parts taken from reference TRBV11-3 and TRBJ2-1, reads EAGVVQSPRYKIIEKKQPVAFWCNPISGHNTLYWYLQNLGQGPELLIRYENEEAVDDSQLPKDRFSAERLKGVDSTLKIQPAELGDSAVYLCASSLDPDVYNEQFFGPGTRLTVL.

DNA for the CDR3: TGTGCCAGCAGCACCCCCCGGGCCCGTTCCGATGAAAAACTGTTTTTT. Residues: CASSTPRARSDEKLFF. The chain is built from TRBV7-6 and TRBJ1-4, with D unclear. CDR3 length equals 16 residues. V gave up 5 bases and J gave up 6 bases, with 19 bases separating them. Germline loops: CDR1 SGHVS, CDR2 FNYEAQ. Variable domain in full (rest from reference TRBV7-6 and TRBJ1-4): GAGVSQSPRYKVTKRGQDVALRCDPISGHVSLYWYRQALGQGPEFLTYFNYEAQQDKSGLPNDRFSAERPEGSISTLTIQRTEQRDSAMYRCASSTPRARSDEKLFFGSGTQLSVL.

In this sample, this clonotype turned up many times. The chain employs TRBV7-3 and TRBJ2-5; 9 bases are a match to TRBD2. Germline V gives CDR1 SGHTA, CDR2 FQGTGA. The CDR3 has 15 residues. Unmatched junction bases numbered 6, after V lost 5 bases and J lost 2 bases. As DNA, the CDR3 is TGTGCCAGCAGCCCAGCGGGGGGAAGGCAAGAGACCCAGTACTTC. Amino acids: CASSPAGGRQETQYF.

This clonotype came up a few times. In DNA form, the CDR3 reads TGTGCCAGCAGTCCGGTGCCAAGTGAAAAACTGTTTTTT. As protein: CASSPVPSEKLFF. The chain employs TRBV6-2 or TRBV6-3 and TRBJ1-4; D not resolved. This CDR3 has 13 amino acids. Per germline, CDR1 MNHEY and CDR2 SVGEGT. Trimming left V 5 bases short and J 7 bases short, with 11 bases between.

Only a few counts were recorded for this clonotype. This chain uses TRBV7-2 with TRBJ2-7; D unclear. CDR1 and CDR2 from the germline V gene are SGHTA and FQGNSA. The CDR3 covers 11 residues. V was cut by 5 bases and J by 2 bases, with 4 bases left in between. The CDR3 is CASSPAYEQYF. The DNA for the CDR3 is TGTGCCAGCAGCCCCGCCTACGAGCAGTACTTC.

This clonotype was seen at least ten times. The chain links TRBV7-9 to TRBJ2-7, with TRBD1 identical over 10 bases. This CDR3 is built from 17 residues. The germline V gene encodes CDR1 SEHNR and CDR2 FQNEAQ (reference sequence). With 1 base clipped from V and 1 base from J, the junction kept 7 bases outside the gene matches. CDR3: CASSLGGDRGHSYEQYF. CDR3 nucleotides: TGTGCCAGCAGCTTAGGAGGAGACAGGGGGCATTCCTACGAGCAGTACTTC.

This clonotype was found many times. The CDR3 DNA follows: TGTGCCATCAGTGGGGCGGACAGGGCCGGGCACAATGAGCAGTTCTTC. Translated, it gives CAISGADRAGHNEQFF. This chain uses TRBV10-3 with TRBJ2-1; the match to TRBD1 covers 8 bases. With V trimmed by 4 bases and J by 5 bases, 10 bases remained unmatched. CDR1 is ENHRY and CDR2 is SYGVKD in the germline V gene. This CDR3 comprises 16 residues.

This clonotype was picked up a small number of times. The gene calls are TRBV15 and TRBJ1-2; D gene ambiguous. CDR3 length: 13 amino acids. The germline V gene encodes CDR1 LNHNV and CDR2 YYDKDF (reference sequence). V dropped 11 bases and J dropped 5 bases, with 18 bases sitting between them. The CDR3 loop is CAARPTRDYGYTF. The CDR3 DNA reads TGTGCCGCACGACCCACAAGGGATTATGGCTACACCTTC.

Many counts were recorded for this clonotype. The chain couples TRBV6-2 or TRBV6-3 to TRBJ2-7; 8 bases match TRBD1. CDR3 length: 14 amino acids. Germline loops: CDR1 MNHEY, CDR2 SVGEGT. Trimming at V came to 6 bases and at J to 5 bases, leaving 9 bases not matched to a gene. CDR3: CASSADRVFHEQYV. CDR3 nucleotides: TGTGCCAGCAGCGCGGACAGGGTGTTCCACGAGCAGTACGTC.

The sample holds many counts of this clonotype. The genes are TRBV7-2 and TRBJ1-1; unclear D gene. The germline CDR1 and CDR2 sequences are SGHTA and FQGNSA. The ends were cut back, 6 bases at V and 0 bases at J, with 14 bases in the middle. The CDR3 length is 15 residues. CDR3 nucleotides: TGTGCCAGCAGGGGAGGTCGGCCCATGAACACTGAAGCTTTCTTT. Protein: CASRGGRPMNTEAFF. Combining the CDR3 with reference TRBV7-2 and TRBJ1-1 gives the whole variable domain GAGVSQSPSNKVTEKGKDVELRCDPISGHTALYWYRQSLGQGLEFLIYFQGNSAPDKSGLPSDRFSAERTGGSVSTLTIQRTQQEDSAVYLCASRGGRPMNTEAFFGQGTRLTVV.

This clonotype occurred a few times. Here the CDR3 DNA reads TGTGCCAGCTATCCTACCGGGACAGGGGTCACTGAAGCTTTCTTT. Translating it yields CASYPTGTGVTEAFF. The V call is TRBV3-1, the J call TRBJ1-1, with 10 bases identical to TRBD1. The CDR3 runs 15 residues. Trimming cost V 8 bases and J 4 bases; bases outside gene matches: 10. Germline V gene sequence: CDR1 LGHDT, CDR2 YNNKEL (reference sequence).

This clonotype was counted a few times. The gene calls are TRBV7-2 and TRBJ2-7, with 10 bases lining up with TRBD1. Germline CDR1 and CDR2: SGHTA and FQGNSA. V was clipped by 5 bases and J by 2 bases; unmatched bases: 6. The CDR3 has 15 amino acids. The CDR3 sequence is CASSPRDRGTYEQYF. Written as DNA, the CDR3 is TGTGCCAGCAGCCCCCGGGACAGGGGAACCTACGAGCAGTACTTC. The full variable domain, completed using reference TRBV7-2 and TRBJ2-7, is GAGVSQSPSNKVTEKGKDVELRCDPISGHTALYWYRQSLGQGLEFLIYFQGNSAPDKSGLPSDRFSAERTGGSVSTLTIQRTQQEDSAVYLCASSPRDRGTYEQYFGPGTRLTVT.

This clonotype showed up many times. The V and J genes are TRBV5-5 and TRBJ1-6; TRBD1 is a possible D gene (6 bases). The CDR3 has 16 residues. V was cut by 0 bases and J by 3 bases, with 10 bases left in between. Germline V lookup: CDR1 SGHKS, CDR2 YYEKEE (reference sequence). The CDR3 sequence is CASSLDRALYNSPLHF. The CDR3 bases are TGTGCCAGCAGCTTGGACAGGGCTCTCTATAATTCACCCCTCCACTTT. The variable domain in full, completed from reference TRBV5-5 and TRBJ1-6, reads DAGVTQSPTHLIKTRGQQVTLRCSPISGHKSVSWYQQVLGQGPQFIFQYYEKEERGRGNFPDRFSARQFPNYSSELNVNALLLGDSALYLCASSLDRALYNSPLHFGNGTRLTVT.

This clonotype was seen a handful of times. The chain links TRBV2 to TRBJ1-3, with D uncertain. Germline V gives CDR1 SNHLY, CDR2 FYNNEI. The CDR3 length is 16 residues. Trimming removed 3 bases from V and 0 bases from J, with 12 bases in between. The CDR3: CASSEGRANSGNTIYF. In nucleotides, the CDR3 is TGTGCCAGCAGTGAGGGTAGAGCCAACTCTGGAAACACCATATATTTT. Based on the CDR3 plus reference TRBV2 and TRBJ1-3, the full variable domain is EPEVTQTPSHQVTQMGQEVILRCVPISNHLYFYWYRQILGQKVEFLVSFYNNEISEKSEIFDDQFSVERPDGSNFTLKIRSTKLEDSAMYFCASSEGRANSGNTIYFGEGSWLTVV.

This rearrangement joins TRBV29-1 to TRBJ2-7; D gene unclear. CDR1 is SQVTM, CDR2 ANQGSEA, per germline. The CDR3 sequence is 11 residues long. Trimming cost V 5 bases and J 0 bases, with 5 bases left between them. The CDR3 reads CSVSVSYEQYF. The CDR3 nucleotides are TGCAGCGTTTCCGTCTCCTACGAGCAGTACTTC.

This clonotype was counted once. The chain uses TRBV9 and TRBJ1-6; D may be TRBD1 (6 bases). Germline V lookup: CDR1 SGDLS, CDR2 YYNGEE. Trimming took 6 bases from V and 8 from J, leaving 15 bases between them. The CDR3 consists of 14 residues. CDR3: CASTATGNDSPLHF. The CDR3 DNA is TGTGCCAGCACCGCTACAGGGAACGATTCACCCCTCCACTTT.

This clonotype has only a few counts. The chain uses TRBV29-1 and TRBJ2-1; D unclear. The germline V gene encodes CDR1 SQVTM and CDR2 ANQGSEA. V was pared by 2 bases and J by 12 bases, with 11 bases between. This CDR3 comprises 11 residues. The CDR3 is CSVELLALQFF. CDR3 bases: TGCAGCGTTGAACTTCTGGCCCTGCAGTTCTTC.